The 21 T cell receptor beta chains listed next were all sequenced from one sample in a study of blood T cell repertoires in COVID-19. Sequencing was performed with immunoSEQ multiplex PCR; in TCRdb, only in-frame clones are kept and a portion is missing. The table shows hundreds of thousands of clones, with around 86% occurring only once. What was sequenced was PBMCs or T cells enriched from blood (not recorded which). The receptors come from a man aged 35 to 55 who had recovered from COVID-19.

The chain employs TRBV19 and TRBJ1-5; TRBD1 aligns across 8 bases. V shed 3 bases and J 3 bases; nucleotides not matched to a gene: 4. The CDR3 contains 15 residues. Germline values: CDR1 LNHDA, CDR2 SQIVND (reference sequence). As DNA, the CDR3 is TGTGCCAGTAGTATGGGACAGGCTATCAATCAGCCCCAGCATTTT. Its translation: CASSMGQAINQPQHF.

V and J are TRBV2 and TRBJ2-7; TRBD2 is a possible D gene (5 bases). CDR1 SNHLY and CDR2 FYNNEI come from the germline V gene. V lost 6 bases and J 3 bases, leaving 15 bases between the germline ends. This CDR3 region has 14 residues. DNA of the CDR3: TGTGCCAGCAGCCAACGACAAGGAGGCTACGAGCAGTACTTC. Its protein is CASSQRQGGYEQYF.

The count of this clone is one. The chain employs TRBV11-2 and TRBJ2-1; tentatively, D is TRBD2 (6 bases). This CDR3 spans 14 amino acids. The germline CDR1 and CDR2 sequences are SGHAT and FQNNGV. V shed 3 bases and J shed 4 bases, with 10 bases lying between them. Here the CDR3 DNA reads TGTGCCAGCAGCTTGACTAGAGATTACAATGAGCAGTTCTTC. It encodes CASSLTRDYNEQFF.

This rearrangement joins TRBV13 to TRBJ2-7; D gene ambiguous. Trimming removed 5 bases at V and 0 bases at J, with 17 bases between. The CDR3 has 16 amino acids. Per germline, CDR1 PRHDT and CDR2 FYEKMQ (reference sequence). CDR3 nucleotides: TGTGCCAGCAGCCCAGCCCGGAGTCGGAGCTCCTACGAGCAGTACTTC. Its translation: CASSPARSRSSYEQYF.

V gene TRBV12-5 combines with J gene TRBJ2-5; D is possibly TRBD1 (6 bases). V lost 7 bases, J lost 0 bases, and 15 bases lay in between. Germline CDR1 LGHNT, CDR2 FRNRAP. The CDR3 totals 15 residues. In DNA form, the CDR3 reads TGTGCTAGTGCCCCGGGGACACAGTACCAAGAGACCCAGTACTTC. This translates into CASAPGTQYQETQYF.

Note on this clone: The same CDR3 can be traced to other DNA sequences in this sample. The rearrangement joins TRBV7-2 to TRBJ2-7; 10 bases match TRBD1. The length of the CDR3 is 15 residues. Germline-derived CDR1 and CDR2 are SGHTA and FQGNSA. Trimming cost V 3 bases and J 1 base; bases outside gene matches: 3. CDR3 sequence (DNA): TGTGCCAGCAGCTTCCGGACAGGGGGATCCTACGAGCAGTACTTC. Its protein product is CASSFRTGGSYEQYF.

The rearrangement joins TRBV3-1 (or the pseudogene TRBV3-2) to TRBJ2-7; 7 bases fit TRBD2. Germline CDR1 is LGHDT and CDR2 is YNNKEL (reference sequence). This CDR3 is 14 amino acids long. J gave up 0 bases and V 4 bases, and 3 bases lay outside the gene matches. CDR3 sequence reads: CASSRGGDSYEQYF. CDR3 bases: TGTGCCAGCAGCCGGGGGGGAGACTCCTACGAGCAGTACTTC.

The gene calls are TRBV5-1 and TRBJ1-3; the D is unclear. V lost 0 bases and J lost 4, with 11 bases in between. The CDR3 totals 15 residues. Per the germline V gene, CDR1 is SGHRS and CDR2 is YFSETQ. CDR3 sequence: CASSLELQAGNTIYF. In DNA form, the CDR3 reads TGCGCCAGCAGCTTGGAACTCCAGGCGGGAAACACCATATATTTT.

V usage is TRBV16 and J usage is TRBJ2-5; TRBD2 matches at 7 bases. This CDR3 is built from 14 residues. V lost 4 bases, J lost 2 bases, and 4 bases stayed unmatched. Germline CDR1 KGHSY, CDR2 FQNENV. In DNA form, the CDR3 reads TGTGCCAGCAGCCGGGACTACGAACAAGAGACCCAGTACTTC. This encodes CASSRDYEQETQYF.

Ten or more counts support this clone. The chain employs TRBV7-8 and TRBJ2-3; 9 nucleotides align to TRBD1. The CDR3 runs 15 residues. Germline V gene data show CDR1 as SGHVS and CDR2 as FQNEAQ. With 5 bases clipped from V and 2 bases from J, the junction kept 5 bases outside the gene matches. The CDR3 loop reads CASSVNRGPTDTQYF. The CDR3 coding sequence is TGTGCCAGCAGCGTAAACAGGGGGCCCACAGATACGCAGTATTTT.

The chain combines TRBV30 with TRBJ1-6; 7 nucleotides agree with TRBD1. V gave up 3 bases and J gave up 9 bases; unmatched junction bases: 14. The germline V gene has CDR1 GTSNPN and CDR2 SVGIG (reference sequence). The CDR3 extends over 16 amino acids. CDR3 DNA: TGTGCCTGGAGACCTGAAAATACAGGGGAGACTTCACCCCTCCACTTT. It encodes CAWRPENTGETSPLHF. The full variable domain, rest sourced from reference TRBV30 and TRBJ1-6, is SQTIHQWPATLVQPVGSPLSLECTVEGTSNPNLYWYRQAAGRGLQLLFYSVGIGQISSEVPQNLSASRPQDRQFILSSKKLLLSDSGFYLCAWRPENTGETSPLHFGNGTRLTVT.

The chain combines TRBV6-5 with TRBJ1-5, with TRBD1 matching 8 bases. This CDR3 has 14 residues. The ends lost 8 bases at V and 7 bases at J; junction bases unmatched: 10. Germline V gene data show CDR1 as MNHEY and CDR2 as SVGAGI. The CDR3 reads CASSGGERGQPQHF. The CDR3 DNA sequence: TGTGCCAGCTCAGGGGGCGAAAGGGGACAGCCCCAGCATTTT.

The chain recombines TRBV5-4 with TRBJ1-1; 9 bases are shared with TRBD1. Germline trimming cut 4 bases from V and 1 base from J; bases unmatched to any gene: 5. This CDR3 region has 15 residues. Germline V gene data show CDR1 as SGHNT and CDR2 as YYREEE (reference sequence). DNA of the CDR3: TGTGCCAGCAGCCGGCTGACAGGGGGGAACACTGAAGCTTTCTTT. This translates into CASSRLTGGNTEAFF.

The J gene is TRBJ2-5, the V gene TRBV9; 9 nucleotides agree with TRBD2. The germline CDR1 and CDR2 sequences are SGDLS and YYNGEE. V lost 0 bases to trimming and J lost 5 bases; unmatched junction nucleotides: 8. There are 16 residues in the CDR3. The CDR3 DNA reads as TGTGCCAGCAGCGTAGGTTTCGCGGGAGGGCTGGAGACCCAGTACTTC. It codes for CASSVGFAGGLETQYF.

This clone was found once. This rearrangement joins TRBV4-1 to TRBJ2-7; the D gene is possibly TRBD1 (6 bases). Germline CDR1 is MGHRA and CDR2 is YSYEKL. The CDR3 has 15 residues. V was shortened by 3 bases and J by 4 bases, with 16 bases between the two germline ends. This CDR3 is CASSHRGGGAYEQYF. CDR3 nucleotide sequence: TGCGCCAGCAGCCATCGTGGGGGCGGCGCGTACGAGCAGTACTTC.

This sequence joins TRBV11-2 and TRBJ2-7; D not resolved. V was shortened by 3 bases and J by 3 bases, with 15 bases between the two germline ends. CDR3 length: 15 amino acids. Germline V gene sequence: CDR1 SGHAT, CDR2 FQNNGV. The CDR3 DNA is TGTGCCAGCAGCTTGGCCCCCCTGATGGTCTACGAGCAGTACTTC. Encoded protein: CASSLAPLMVYEQYF.

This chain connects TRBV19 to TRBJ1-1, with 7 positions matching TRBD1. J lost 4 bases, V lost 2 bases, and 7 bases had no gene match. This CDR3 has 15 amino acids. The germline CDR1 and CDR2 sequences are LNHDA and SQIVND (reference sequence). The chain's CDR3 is CASSITEGARTEAFF. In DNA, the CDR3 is TGTGCCAGTAGTATAACGGAGGGGGCGCGCACTGAAGCTTTCTTT.

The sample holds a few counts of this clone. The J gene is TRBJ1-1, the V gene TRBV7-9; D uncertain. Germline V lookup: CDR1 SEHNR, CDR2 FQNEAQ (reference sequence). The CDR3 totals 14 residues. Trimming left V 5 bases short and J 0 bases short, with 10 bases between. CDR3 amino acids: CASSPHAVNTEAFF. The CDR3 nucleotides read TGTGCCAGCAGCCCCCACGCGGTGAACACTGAAGCTTTCTTT.

The CDR3 loop is CASSLGLGGGEKLFF. The CDR3 DNA follows: TGTGCCAGCAGCTTGGGTTTAGGGGGCGGAGAAAAACTGTTTTTT. The chain couples TRBV5-5 to TRBJ1-4, with 7 positions matching TRBD1. With V trimmed by 0 bases and J by 8 bases, 7 bases remained unmatched. Germline V gene sequence: CDR1 SGHKS, CDR2 YYEKEE (reference sequence). The CDR3 is made up of 15 amino acids.

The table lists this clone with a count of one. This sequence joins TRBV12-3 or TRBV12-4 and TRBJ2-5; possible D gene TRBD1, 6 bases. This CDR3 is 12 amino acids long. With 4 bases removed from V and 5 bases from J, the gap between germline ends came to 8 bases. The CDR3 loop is CASSYRVETQYF. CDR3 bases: TGTGCCAGCAGTTACAGGGTTGAGACCCAGTACTTC.

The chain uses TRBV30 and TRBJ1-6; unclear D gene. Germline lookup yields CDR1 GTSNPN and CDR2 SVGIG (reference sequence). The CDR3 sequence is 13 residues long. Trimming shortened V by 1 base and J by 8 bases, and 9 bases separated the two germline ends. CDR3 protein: CAWSAREHSPLHF. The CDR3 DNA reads TGTGCCTGGAGTGCAAGGGAGCATTCACCCCTCCACTTT.